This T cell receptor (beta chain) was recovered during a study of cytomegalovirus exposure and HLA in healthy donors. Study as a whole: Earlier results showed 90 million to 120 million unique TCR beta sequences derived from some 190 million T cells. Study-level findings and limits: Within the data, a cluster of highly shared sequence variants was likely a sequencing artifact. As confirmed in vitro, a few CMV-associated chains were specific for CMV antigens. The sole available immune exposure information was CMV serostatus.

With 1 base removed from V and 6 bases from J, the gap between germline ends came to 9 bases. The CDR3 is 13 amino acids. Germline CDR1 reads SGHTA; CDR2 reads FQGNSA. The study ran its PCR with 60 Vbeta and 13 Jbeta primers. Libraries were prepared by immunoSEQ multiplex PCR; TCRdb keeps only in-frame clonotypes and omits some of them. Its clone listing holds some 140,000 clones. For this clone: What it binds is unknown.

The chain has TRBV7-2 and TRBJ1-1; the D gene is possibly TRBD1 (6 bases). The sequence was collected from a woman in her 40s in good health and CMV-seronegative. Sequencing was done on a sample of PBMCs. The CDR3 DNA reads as TGTGCCAGCAGCTTAGACAGGGTCGCTGAAGCTTTCTTT. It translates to CASSLDRVAEAFF.